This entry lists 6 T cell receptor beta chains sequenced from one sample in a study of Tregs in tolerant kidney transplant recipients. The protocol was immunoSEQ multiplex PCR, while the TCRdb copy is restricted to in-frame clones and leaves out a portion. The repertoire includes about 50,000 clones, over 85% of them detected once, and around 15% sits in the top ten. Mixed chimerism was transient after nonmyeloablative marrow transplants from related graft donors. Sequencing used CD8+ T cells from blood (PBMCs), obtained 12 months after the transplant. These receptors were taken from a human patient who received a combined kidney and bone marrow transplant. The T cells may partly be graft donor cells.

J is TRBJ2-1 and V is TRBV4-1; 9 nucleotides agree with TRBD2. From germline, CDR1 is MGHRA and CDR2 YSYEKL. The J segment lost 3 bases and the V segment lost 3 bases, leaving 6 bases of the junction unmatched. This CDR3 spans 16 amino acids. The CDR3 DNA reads TGCGCCAGCAGCCAGTTAGCGGGAGCGGACTACAATGAGCAGTTCTTC. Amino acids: CASSQLAGADYNEQFF.

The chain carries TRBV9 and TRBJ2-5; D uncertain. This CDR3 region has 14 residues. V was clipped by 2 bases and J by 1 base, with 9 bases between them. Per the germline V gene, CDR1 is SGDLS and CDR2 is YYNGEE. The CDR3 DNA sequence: TGTGCCAGCAGCGTGGTTGGGCCCCAAGAGACCCAGTACTTC. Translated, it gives CASSVVGPQETQYF.

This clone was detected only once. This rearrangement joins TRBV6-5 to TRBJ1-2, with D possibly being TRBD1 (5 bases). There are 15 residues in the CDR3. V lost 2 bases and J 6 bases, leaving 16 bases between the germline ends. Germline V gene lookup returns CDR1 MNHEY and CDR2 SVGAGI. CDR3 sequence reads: CASSYSTGVRDGYTF. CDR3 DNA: TGTGCCAGCAGTTACAGCACGGGGGTACGCGATGGCTACACCTTC.

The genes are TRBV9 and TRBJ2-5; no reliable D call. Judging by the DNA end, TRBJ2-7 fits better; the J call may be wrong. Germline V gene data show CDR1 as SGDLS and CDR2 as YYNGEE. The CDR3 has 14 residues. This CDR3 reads CASSVGASVIEQYF. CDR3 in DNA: TGTGCCAGCAGCGTCGGAGCCTCTGTGATCGAGCAGTACTTC.

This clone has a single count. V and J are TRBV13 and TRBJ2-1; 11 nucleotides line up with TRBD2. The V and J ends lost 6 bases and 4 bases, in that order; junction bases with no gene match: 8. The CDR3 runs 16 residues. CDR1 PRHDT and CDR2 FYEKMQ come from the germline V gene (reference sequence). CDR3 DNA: TGTGCCAGCAGTTTATTGACTAGCGGGACGTACAATGAGCAGTTCTTC. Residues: CASSLLTSGTYNEQFF.

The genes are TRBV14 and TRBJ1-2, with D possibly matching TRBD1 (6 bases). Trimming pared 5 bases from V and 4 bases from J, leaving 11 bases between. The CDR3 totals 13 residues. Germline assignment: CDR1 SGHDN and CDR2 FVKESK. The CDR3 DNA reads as TGTGCCAGCAGCTTAGTAGGGGGCTATGGCTACACCTTC. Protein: CASSLVGGYGYTF.